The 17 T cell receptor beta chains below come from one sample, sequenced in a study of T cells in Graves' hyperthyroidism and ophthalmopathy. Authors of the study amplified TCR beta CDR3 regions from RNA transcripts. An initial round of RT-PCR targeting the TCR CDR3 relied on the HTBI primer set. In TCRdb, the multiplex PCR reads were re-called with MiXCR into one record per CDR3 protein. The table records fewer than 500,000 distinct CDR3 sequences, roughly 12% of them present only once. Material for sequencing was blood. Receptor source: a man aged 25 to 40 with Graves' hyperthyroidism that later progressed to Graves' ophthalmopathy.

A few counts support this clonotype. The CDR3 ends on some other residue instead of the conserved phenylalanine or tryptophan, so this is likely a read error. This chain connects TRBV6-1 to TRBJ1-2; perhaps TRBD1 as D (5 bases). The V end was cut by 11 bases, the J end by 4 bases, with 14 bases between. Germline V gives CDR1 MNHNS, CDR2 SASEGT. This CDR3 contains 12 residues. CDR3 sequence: CAGSLGGYGYTL. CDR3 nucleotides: TGTGCCGGGTCTCTGGGGGGCTATGGCTACACCCTC.

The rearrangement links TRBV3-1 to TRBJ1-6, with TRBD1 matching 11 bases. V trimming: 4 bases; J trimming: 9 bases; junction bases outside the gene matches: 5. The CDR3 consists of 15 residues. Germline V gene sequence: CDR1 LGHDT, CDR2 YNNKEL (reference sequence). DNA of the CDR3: TGTGCCAGCAGCCCGGGACAGGGGGTAGGTTCACCCCTCCACTTT. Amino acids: CASSPGQGVGSPLHF.

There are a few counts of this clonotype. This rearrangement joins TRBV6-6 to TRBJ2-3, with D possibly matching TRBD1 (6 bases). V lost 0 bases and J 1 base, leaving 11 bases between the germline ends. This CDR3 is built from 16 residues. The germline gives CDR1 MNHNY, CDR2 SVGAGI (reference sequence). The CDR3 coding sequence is TGTGCCAGCAGTTACTCCAATCAGGGGCGCACAGATACGCAGTATTTT. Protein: CASSYSNQGRTDTQYF.

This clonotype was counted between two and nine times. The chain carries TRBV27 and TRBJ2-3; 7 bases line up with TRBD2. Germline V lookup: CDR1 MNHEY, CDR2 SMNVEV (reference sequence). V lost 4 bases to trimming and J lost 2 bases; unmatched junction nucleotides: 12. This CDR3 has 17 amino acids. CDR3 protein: CASSYLSWGGTTDTQYF. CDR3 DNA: TGTGCCAGCAGTTACCTTAGCTGGGGGGGGACCACAGATACGCAGTATTTT.

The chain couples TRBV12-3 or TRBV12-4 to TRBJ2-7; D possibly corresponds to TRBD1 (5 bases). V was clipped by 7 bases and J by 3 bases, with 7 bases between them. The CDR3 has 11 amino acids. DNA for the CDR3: TGTGCCAGCAACCAGGGCTACGAGCAGTACTTC. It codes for CASNQGYEQYF.

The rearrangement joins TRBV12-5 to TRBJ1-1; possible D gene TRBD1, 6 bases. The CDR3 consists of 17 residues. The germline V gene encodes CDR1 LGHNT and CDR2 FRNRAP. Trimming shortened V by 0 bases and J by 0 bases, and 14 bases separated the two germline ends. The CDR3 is CASGLVLTGMMNTEAFF. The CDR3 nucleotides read TGTGCTAGTGGTTTGGTATTAACAGGGATGATGAACACTGAAGCTTTCTTT.

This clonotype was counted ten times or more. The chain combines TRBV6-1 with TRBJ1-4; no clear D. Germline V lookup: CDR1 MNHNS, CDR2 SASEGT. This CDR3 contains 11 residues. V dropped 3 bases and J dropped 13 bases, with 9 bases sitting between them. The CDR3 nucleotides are TGTGCCAGCAGTGACAGACCCGGACTGTTTTTT. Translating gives CASSDRPGLFF.

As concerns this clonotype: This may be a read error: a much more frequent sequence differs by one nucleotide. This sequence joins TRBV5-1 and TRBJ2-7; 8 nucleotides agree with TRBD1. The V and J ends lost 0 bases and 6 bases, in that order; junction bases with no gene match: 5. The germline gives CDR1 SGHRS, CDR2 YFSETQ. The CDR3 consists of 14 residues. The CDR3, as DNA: TGCGCCAGCAGCTTGGGACAGGGGATCGGCGAGCAGTACTTC. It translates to CASSLGQGIGEQYF.

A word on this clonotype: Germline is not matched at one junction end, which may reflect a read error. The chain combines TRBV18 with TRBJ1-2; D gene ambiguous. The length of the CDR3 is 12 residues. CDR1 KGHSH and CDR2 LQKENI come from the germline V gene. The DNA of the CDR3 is TGTGCCAGCTCAGAGGGCTCCTATGGCCACACCTTC. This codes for CASSEGSYGHTF.

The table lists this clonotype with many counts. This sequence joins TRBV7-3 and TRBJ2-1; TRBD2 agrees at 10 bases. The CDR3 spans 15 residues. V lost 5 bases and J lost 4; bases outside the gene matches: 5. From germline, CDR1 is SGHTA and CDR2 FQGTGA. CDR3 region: CASSTTSGAYNEQFF. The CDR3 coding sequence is TGTGCCAGCAGCACCACTAGCGGGGCGTACAATGAGCAGTTCTTC.

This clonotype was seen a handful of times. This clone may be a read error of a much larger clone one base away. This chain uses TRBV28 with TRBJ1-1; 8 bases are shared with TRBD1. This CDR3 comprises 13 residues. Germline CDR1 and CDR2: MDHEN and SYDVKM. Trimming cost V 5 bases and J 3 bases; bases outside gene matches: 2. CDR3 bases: TGTGCCAGCAGTGAGACAGGGGACACTGAAGCTTTCTTT. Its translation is CASSETGDTEAFF.

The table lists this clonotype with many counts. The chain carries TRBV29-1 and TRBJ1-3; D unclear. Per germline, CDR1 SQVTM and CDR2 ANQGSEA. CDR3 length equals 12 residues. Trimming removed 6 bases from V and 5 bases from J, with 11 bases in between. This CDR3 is CSVNVGRNTIYF. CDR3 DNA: TGCAGCGTCAACGTGGGGAGAAACACCATATATTTT.

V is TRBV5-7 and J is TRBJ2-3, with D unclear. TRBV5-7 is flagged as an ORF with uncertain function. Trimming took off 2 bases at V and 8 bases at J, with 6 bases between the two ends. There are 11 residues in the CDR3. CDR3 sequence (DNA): TGTGCCAGCAGCTTCCTACCTACGCAGTATTTT. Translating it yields CASSFLPTQYF.

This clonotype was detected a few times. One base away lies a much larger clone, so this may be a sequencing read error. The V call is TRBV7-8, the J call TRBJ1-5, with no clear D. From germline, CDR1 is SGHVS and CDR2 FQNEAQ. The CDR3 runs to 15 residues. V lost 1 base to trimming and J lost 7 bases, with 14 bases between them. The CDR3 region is CASSLGAGVNQPQHF. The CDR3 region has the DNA TGTGCCAGCAGCTTAGGAGCAGGTGTCAACCAGCCCCAGCATTTT. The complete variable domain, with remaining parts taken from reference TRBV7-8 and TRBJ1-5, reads GAGVSQSPRYKVAKRGQDVALRCDPISGHVSLFWYQQALGQGPEFLTYFQNEAQLDKSGLPSDRFFAERPEGSVSTLKIQRTQQEDSAVYLCASSLGAGVNQPQHFGDGTRLSIL.

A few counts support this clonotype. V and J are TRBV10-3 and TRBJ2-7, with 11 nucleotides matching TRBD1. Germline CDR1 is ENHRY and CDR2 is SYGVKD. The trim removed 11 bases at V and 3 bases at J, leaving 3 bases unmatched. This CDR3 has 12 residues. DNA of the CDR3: TGTGCCGTCGGGACAGGGGGCTACGAGCAGTACTTC. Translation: CAVGTGGYEQYF.

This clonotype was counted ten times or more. CDR3 region: CASRPGLAQETQYF. The CDR3 DNA is TGTGCCAGCAGGCCGGGACTAGCTCAGGAGACCCAGTACTTC. The J gene is TRBJ2-5, the V gene TRBV6-1, with 9 bases that match TRBD2. V shed 6 bases and J 5 bases; nucleotides not matched to a gene: 7. The CDR3 consists of 14 residues. The germline gives CDR1 MNHNS, CDR2 SASEGT.

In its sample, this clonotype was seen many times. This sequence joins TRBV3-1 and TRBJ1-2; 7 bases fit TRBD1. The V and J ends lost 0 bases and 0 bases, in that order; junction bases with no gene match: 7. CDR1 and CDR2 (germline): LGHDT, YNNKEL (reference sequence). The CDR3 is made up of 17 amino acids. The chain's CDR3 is CASSQDVGTAANYGYTF. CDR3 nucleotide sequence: TGTGCCAGCAGCCAAGATGTCGGGACAGCTGCTAACTATGGCTACACCTTC.